Shown below are 10 T cell receptor beta chains from a single sample sequenced in a study of STAT5B mutations in CD4+ large granular lymphocyte leukemia. The data were produced by immunoSEQ multiplex PCR, yet TCRdb's version contains in-frame clones alone and is incomplete. The table shows around 50,000 clones, with 65% to 85% occurring only once. Sequencing used CD4+ T cells from blood buffy coats. The receptors shown here come from a human donor in good health.

The V gene is TRBV19, the J gene TRBJ2-5, with D hard to call. Trimming stripped 3 bases from V and 4 bases from J, with 12 bases between. CDR3 length: 14 amino acids. The V gene's germline CDR1 is LNHDA and CDR2 SQIVND (reference sequence). Here the CDR3 DNA reads TGTGCCAGTAGTATCCGTCCCTGGGGAGAGACCCAGTACTTC. Amino acids: CASSIRPWGETQYF.

This clone was observed once. This chain links TRBV6-5 with TRBJ1-2; a possible D gene is TRBD1 (6 bases). V lost 2 bases to trimming and J lost 8 bases, with 9 bases between them. This CDR3 spans 12 amino acids. Germline V gives CDR1 MNHEY, CDR2 SVGAGI. In DNA form, the CDR3 reads TGTGCCAGCAGTTACCCCAGGGGCGGCTACACCTTC. Amino acids: CASSYPRGGYTF.

The rearrangement uses TRBV12-5 and TRBJ2-7, with D maybe TRBD2 (5 bases). CDR1 and CDR2 (germline): LGHNT, FRNRAP. The V end lost 1 base, the J end lost 5 bases, and 15 bases lay between the germline ends. The CDR3 runs to 15 residues. DNA of the CDR3: TGTGCTAGTGGTTTGGGACTGACCCCGAGGGACGAGCAGTACTTC. It yields the protein CASGLGLTPRDEQYF.

V and J are TRBV14 and TRBJ1-1; no definite D call. Trimming took off 7 bases at V and 4 bases at J, with 16 bases between the two ends. The CDR3 spans 14 residues. CDR1 SGHDN and CDR2 FVKESK come from the germline V gene. This chain's CDR3 is CASTPLGLGTEAFF. The CDR3, as DNA: TGTGCCAGCACCCCGCTCGGGTTGGGCACTGAAGCTTTCTTT.

This chain links TRBV2 with TRBJ1-2; the D gene is possibly TRBD1 (5 bases). The V gene lost 6 bases and the J gene lost 4 bases, with 12 bases spanning the gap. This CDR3 region has 13 residues. CDR1 and CDR2 from the germline V gene are SNHLY and FYNNEI. CDR3 amino acids: CASSIRETYGYTF. CDR3 DNA sequence: TGTGCCAGCAGCATCAGGGAGACCTATGGCTACACCTTC.

As concerns this clone: Germline and junction disagree at one end, which may indicate a read error. V gene TRBV7-3 combines with J gene TRBJ1-2, with TRBD1 matching over 8 bases. The germline CDR1 and CDR2 sequences are SGHTA and FQGTGA. The CDR3 sequence is 15 residues long. This CDR3 is CASSPPGQANYGHTF. CDR3 coding DNA: TGTGCCAGCAGCCCACCGGGACAGGCGAACTATGGCCACACCTTC.

The chain has TRBV18 and TRBJ1-4; no clear D gene. CDR3 size: 12 residues. The germline V gene encodes CDR1 KGHSH and CDR2 LQKENI. Trimming pared 3 bases from V and 7 bases from J, leaving 6 bases between. CDR3: CASSPKGEKLFF. CDR3 sequence (DNA): TGTGCCAGCTCACCGAAGGGTGAAAAACTGTTTTTT.

This clone appeared a single time. The gene calls are TRBV27 and TRBJ2-2; 11 nucleotides match TRBD2. The V gene end was trimmed by 1 base and the J gene end by 7 bases; junction bases not matched to a gene: 8. Germline V gene data show CDR1 as MNHEY and CDR2 as SMNVEV (reference sequence). The CDR3 consists of 17 residues. CDR3 sequence: CASSLFKLAGVDGELFF. The CDR3 DNA reads TGTGCCAGCAGTTTATTCAAACTAGCGGGGGTTGACGGGGAGCTGTTTTTT.

This clone was observed a single time. The chain combines TRBV5-1 with TRBJ2-2, with D tentatively TRBD2 (6 bases). CDR1 and CDR2 (germline): SGHRS, YFSETQ. V gave up 3 bases and J gave up 3 bases, with 12 bases separating them. The CDR3 length is 15 residues. CDR3 residues: CASSWGGVHTGELFF. The CDR3 bases are TGCGCCAGCAGCTGGGGCGGGGTTCACACCGGGGAGCTGTTTTTT.

With respect to this clone: The junction and the germline gene differ at one end; a read error may be behind it. V usage is TRBV28 and J usage is TRBJ2-1; D gene uncertain. CDR1 is MDHEN and CDR2 is SYDVKM in the germline V gene. CDR3 length: 15 residues. The CDR3 loop reads CASSFLDGSYNGQFF. CDR3 DNA: TGTGCCAGCAGTTTTCTGGACGGCTCCTACAATGGGCAGTTCTTC.